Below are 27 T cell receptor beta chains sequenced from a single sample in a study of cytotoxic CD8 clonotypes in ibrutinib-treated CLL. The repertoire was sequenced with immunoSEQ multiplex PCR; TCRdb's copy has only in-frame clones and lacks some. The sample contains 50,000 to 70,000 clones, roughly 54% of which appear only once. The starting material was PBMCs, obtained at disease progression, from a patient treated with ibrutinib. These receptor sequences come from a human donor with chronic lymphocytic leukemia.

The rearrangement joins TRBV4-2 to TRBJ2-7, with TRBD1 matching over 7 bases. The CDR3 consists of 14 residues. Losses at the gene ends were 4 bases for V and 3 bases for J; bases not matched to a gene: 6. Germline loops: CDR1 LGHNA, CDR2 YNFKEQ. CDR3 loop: CASSRGQEDYEQYF. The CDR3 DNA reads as TGTGCCAGCAGCCGAGGACAGGAAGACTACGAGCAGTACTTC.

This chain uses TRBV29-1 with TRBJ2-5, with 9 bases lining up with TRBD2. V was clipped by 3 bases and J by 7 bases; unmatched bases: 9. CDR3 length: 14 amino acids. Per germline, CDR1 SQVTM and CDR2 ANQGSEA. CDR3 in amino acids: CSVEGSGGGGTQYF. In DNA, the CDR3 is TGCAGCGTTGAGGGTAGCGGGGGAGGGGGGACCCAGTACTTC.

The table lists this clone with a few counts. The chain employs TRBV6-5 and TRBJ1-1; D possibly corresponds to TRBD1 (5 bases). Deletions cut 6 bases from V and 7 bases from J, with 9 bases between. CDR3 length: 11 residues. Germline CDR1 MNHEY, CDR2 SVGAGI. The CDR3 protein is CASSTQGEAFF. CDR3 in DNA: TGTGCCAGCAGCACTCAGGGTGAAGCTTTCTTT.

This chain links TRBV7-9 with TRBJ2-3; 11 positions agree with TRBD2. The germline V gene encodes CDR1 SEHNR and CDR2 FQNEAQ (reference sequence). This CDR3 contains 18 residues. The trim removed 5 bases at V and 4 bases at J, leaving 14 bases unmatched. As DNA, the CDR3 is TGTGCCAGCAGCCCTCGACTAGCGGGACAAGGCATCGCAGATACGCAGTATTTT. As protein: CASSPRLAGQGIADTQYF.

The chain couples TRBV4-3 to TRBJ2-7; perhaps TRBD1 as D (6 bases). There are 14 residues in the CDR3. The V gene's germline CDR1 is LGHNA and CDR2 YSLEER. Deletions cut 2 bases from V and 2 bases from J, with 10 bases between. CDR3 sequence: CASSQYTGTYEQYF. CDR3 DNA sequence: TGCGCCAGCAGCCAATATACAGGGACCTACGAGCAGTACTTC.

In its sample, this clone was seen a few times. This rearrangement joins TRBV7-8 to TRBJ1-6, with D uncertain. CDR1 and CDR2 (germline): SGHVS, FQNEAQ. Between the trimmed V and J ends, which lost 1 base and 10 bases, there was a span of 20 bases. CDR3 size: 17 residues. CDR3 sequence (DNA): TGTGCCAGCAGCTTAGTCACCGTAGGTGGAAGCAGATCACCCCTCCACTTT. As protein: CASSLVTVGGSRSPLHF.

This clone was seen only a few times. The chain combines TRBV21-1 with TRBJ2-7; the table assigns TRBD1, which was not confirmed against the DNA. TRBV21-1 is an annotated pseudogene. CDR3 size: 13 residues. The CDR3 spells CACAGGISYEQYF. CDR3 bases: TGTGCCTGCGCAGGGGGAATTAGCTACGAGCAGTACTTC.

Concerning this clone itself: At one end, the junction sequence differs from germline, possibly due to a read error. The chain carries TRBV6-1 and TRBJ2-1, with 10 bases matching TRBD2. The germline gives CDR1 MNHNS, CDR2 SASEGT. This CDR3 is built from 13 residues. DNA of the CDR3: TGTGCCGGCAGCGGGAGGGCCAATATTGAGCAGTTCTTC. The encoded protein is CAGSGRANIEQFF.

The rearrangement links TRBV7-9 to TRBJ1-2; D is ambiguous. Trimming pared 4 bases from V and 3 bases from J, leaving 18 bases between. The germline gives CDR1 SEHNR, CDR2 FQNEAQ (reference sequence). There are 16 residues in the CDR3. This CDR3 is CASSSTRGDFDYGYTF. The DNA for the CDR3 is TGTGCCAGCAGCTCGACGCGGGGAGATTTTGACTATGGCTACACCTTC. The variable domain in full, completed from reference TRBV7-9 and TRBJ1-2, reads DTGVSQNPRHKITKRGQNVTFRCDPISEHNRLYWYRQTLGQGPEFLTYFQNEAQLEKSRLLSDRFSAERPKGSFSTLEIQRTEQGDSAMYLCASSSTRGDFDYGYTFGSGTRLTVV.

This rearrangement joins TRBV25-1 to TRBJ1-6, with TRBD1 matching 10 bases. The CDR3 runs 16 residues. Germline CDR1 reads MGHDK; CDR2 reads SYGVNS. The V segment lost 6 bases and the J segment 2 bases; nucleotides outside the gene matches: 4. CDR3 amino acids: CASRGQGITYNSPLHF. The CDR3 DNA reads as TGTGCCAGCAGGGGACAGGGGATAACCTATAATTCACCCCTCCACTTT. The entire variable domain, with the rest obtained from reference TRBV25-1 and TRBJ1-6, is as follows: EADIYQTPRYLVIGTGKKITLECSQTMGHDKMYWYQQDPGMELHLIHYSYGVNSTEKGDLSSESTVSRIRTEHFPLTLESARPSHTSQYLCASRGQGITYNSPLHFGNGTRLTVT.

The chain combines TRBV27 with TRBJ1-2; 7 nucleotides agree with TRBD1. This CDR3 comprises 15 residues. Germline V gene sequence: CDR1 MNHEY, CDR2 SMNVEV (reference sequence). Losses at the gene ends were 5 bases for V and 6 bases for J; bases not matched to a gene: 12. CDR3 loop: CASSPRGARRHGYTF. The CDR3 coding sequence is TGTGCCAGCAGTCCCAGGGGGGCCCGCAGACATGGCTACACCTTC.

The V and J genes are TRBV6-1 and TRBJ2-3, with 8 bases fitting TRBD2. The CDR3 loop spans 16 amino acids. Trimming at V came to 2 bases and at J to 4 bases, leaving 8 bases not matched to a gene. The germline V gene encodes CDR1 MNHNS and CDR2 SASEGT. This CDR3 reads CASSERRGALADTQYF. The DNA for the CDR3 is TGTGCCAGCAGTGAAAGGCGGGGGGCGCTGGCAGATACGCAGTATTTT.

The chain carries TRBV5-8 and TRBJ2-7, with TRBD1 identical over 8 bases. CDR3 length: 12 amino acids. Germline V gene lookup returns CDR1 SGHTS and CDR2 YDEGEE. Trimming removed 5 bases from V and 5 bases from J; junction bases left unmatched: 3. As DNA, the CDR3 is TGTGCCAGCAGAGGACAGGGCCACGAGCAGTACTTC. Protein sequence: CASRGQGHEQYF.

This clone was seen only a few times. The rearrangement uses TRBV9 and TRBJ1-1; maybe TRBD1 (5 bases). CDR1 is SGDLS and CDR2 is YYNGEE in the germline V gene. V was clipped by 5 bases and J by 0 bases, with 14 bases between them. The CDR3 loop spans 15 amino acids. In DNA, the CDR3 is TGTGCCAGCAGAGGATCGGGGGAACTGAACACTGAAGCTTTCTTT. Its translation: CASRGSGELNTEAFF.

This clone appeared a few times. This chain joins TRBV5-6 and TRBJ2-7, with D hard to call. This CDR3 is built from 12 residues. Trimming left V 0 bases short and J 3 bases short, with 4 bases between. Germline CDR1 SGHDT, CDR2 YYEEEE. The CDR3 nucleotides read TGTGCCAGCAGCTTGGGCAACTACGAGCAGTACTTC. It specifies CASSLGNYEQYF. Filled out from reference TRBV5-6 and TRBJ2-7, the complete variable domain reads DAGVTQSPTHLIKTRGQQVTLRCSPKSGHDTVSWYQQALGQGPQFIFQYYEEEERQRGNFPDRFSGHQFPNYSSELNVNALLLGDSALYLCASSLGNYEQYFGPGTRLTVT.

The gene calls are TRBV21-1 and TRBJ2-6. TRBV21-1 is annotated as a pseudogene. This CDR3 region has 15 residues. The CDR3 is CASKVMGYGANVLTF. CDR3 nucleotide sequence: TGTGCCAGCAAAGTAATGGGGTACGGGGCCAACGTCCTGACTTTC.

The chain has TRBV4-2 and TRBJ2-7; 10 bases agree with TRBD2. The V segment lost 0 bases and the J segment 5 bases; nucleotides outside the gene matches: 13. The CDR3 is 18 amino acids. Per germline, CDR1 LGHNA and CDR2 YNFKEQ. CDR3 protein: CASSQDRKEGLARDEQYF. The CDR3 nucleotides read TGTGCCAGCAGCCAAGATAGGAAGGAGGGACTAGCGAGGGACGAGCAGTACTTC.

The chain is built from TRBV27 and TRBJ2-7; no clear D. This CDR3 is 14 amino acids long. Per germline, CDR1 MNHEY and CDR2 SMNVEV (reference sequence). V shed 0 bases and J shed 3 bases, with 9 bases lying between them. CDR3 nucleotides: TGTGCCAGCAGTTTATCGTTGGGGAACTACGAGCAGTACTTC. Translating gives CASSLSLGNYEQYF.

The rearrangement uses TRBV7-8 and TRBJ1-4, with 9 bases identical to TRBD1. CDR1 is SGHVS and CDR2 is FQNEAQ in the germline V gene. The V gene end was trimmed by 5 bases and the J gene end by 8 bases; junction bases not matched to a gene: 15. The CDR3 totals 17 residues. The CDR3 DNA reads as TGTGCCAGCAGCCACTTCTCGGTGGGACAGGGATTGGAAAAACTGTTTTTT. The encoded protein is CASSHFSVGQGLEKLFF. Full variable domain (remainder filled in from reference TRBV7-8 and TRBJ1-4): GAGVSQSPRYKVAKRGQDVALRCDPISGHVSLFWYQQALGQGPEFLTYFQNEAQLDKSGLPSDRFFAERPEGSVSTLKIQRTQQEDSAVYLCASSHFSVGQGLEKLFFGSGTQLSVL.

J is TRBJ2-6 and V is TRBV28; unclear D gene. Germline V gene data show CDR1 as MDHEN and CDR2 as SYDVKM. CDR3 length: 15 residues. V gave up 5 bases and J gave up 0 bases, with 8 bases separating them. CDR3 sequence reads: CASSPDTSGANVLTF. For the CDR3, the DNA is TGTGCCAGCAGTCCCGATACCTCTGGGGCCAACGTCCTGACTTTC.

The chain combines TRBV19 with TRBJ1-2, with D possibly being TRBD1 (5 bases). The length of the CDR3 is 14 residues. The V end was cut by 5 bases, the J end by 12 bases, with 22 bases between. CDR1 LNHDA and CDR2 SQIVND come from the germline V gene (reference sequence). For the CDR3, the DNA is TGTGCCAGTAGTGCCCGGGGGGAGAGGGTAGGGAACACCTTC. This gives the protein CASSARGERVGNTF.

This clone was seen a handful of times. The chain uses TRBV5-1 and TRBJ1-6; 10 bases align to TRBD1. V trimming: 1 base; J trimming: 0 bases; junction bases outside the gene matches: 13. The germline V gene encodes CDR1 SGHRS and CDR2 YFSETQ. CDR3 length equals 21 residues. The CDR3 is CASSLTQTGGLTSSYNSPLHF. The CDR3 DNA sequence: TGCGCCAGCAGCTTGACCCAGACAGGGGGCCTTACTAGCTCCTATAATTCACCCCTCCACTTT.

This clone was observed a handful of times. The CDR3 region has the DNA TGTGCCAGCAGCTTCCAGACAGGGCGCAATCAGCCCCAGCATTTT. It specifies CASSFQTGRNQPQHF. The V and J genes are TRBV11-2 and TRBJ1-5; 7 positions match TRBD1. Germline lookup yields CDR1 SGHAT and CDR2 FQNNGV. With 3 bases clipped from V and 2 bases from J, the junction kept 4 bases outside the gene matches. The CDR3 consists of 15 residues.

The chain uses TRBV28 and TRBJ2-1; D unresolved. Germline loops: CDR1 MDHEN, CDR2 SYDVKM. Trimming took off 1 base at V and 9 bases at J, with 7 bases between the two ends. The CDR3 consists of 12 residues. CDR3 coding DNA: TGTGCCAGCAGTTTATCTCGAGGTGAGCAGTTCTTC. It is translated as CASSLSRGEQFF.

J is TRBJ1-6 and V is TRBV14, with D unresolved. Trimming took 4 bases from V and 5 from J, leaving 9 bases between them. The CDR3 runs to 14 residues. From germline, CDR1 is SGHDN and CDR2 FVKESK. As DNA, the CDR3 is TGTGCCAGCAGCCTGTACACAGATAATTCACCCCTCCACTTT. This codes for CASSLYTDNSPLHF.

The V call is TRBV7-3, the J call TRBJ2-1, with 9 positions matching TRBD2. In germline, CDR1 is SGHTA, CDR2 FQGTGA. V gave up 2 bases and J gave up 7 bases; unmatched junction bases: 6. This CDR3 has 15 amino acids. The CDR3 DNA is TGTGCCAGCAGCTTAGGGACTAGCCTGGAGAATGAGCAGTTCTTC. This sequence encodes CASSLGTSLENEQFF. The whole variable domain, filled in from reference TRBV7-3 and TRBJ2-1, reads GAGVSQTPSNKVTEKGKYVELRCDPISGHTALYWYRQSLGQGPEFLIYFQGTGAADDSGLPNDRFFAVRPEGSVSTLKIQRTERGDSAVYLCASSLGTSLENEQFFGPGTRLTVL.

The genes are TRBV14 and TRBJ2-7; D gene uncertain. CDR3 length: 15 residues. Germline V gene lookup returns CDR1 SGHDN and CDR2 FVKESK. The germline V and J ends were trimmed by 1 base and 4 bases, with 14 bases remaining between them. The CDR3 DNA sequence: TGTGCCAGCAGCCAAGTCAAGGGATCCCCATACGAGCAGTACTTC. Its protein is CASSQVKGSPYEQYF.